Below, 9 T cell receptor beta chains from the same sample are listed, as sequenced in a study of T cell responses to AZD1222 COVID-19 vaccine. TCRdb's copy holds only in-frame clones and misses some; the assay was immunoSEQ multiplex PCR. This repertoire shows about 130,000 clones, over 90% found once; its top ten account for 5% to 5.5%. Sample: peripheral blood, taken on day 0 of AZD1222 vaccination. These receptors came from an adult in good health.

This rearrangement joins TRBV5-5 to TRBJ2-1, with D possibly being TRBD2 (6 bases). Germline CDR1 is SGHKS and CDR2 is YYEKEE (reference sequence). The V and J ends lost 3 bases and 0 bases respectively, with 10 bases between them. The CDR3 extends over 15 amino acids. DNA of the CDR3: TGTGCCAGCAGCTGGGCCGGGGGCTCCTACAATGAGCAGTTCTTC. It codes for CASSWAGGSYNEQFF.

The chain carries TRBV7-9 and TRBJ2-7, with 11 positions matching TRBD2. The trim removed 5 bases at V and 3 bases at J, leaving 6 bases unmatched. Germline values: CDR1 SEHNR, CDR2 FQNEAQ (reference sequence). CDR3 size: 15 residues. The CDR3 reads CASSPASGRIYEQYF. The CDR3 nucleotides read TGTGCCAGCAGCCCAGCTAGCGGGAGGATCTACGAGCAGTACTTC.

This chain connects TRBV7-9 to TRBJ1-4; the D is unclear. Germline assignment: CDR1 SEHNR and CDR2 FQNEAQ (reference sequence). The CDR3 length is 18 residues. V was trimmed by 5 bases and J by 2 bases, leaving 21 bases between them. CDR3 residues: CASSTPAGGLGTNEKLFF. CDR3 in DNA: TGTGCCAGCAGCACACCCGCGGGTGGCCTCGGGACTAATGAAAAACTGTTTTTT.

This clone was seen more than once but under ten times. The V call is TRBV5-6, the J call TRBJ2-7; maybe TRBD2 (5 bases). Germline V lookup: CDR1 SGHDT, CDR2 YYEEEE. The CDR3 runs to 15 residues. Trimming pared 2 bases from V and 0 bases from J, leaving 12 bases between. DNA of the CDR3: TGTGCCAGCAGCTTATTAGCGATGAACTCCTACGAGCAGTACTTC. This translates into CASSLLAMNSYEQYF.

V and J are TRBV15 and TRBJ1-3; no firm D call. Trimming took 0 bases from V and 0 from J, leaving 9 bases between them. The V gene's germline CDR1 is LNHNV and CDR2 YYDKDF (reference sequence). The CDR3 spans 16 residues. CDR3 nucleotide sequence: TGTGCCACCAGCAGAGATAGGTCCGCCTCTGGAAACACCATATATTTT. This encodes CATSRDRSASGNTIYF.

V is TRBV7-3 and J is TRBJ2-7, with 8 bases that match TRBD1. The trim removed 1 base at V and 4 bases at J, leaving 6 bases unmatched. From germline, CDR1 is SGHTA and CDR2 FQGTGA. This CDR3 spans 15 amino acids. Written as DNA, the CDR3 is TGTGCCAGCAGCTTAATCCCAGGGGGCGGATACGAGCAGTACTTC. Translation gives CASSLIPGGGYEQYF.

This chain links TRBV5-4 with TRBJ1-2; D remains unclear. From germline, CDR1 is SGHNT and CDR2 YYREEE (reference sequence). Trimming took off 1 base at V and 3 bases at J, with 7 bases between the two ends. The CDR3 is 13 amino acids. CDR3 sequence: CASSLLGDYGYTF. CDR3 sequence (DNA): TGTGCCAGCAGCTTGTTAGGCGACTATGGCTACACCTTC.

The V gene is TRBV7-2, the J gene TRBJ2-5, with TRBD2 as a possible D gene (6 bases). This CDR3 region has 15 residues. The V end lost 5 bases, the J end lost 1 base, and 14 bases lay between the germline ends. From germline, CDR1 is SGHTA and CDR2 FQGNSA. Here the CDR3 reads CASSPTPGLQETQYF. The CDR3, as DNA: TGTGCCAGCAGCCCAACGCCGGGACTCCAAGAGACCCAGTACTTC. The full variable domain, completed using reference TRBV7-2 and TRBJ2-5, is GAGVSQSPSNKVTEKGKDVELRCDPISGHTALYWYRQSLGQGLEFLIYFQGNSAPDKSGLPSDRFSAERTGGSVSTLTIQRTQQEDSAVYLCASSPTPGLQETQYFGPGTRLLVL.

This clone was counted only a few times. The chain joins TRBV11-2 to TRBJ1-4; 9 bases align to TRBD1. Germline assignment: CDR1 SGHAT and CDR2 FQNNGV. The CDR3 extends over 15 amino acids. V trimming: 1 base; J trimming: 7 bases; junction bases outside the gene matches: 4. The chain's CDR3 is CASSLGDRDFEKLFF. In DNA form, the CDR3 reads TGTGCCAGCAGCTTAGGGGACAGGGATTTTGAAAAACTGTTTTTT.